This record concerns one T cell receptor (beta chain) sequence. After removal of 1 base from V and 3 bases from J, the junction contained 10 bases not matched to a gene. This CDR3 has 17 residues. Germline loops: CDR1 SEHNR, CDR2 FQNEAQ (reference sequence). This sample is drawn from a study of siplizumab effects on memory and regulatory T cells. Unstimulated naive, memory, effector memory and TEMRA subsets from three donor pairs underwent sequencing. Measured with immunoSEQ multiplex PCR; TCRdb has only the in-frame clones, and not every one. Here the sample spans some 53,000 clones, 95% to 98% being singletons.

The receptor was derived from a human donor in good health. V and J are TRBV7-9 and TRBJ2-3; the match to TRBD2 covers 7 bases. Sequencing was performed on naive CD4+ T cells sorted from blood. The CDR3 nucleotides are TGTGCCAGCAGCTTAGGCGTCGGGACCGGGGGGACAGATACGCAGTATTTT. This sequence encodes CASSLGVGTGGTDTQYF.